This T cell receptor beta chain was recorded in a study of tissue T cells after allogeneic stem cell transplantation. Study-wide results and caveats: Few T cell clones were shared across patients, but motif clusters showed tissue-specific shared signatures. Limitations included a small, clinically heterogeneous cohort and limited sampling depth. TCR repertoires tracked anatomic similarity, regardless of disease or transplant status.

Specified time point: mouse harvest day 7 after allogeneic transplant. The graft held 10^6 splenic CD5+ T cells and 10^7 T-cell-depleted bone marrow cells. This mouse GVHD model was MHC-mismatched B6 to BALB/c, profiled day 7 or 14. This clone was observed a handful of times. The target antigen is unknown. Each gene name is a mouse one. Read data end 1 residue before the CDR3 end; the end is taken from the germline J gene. Sequenced by immunoSEQ multiplex PCR; TCRdb stores in-frame clones only, minus some. The profile shows 9,000 to 13,000 clones, 35% to 45% of them singletons. This CDR3 is built from 12 residues. V trimming: 5 bases; J trimming: 5 bases; junction bases outside the gene matches: 2. Germline assignment: CDR1 FNHDT and CDR2 SITEND (reference sequence).

Sequencing input: skin. The chain joins TRBV19 to TRBJ2-7, with 9 bases matching TRBD1. The TCR sequence derives from a female BALB/c mouse given C57BL/6 T cells with graft-versus-host disease after an allogeneic hematopoietic cell transplant. CDR3 amino acids: CASRQGAHEQYF. The CDR3 bases that were read are TGTGCCAGCAGACAGGGGGCGCATGAACAGTAC.